This passage covers 18 T cell receptor beta chains from one sample sequenced in a study of blood T cell repertoires in COVID-19. TCRdb's copy holds only in-frame clones and misses some; the assay was immunoSEQ multiplex PCR. The repertoire includes about 340,000 clones, roughly nine tenths of them detected once, and around 18% sits in the top ten. Sequenced input: PBMCs or T cells enriched from blood (not recorded which). Receptors were obtained from a woman in her thirties who had recovered from COVID-19.

This sequence joins TRBV28 and TRBJ2-1; tentatively, D is TRBD2 (5 bases). The CDR3 is 14 amino acids. Trimming pared 6 bases from V and 7 bases from J, leaving 16 bases between. Germline V gives CDR1 MDHEN, CDR2 SYDVKM. CDR3 coding DNA: TGTGCCAGCAGCGGGCCTCCTCGGGAAAATGAGCAGTTCTTC. Translation gives CASSGPPRENEQFF.

The chain uses TRBV27 and TRBJ2-5; 14 bases agree with TRBD2. J lost 5 bases, V lost 6 bases, and 11 bases had no gene match. This CDR3 is 17 amino acids long. Germline lookup yields CDR1 MNHEY and CDR2 SMNVEV (reference sequence). Written as DNA, the CDR3 is TGTGCCAGCAGGCCAATTCCCGGGACTAGCGGGGGTGAGACCCAGTACTTC. Residues: CASRPIPGTSGGETQYF.

The count of this clone is one. V gene TRBV7-9 combines with J gene TRBJ1-1; 8 positions match TRBD1. The length of the CDR3 is 14 residues. From germline, CDR1 is SEHNR and CDR2 FQNEAQ (reference sequence). V was clipped by 8 bases and J by 3 bases; unmatched bases: 8. DNA for the CDR3: TGTGCCAGCGTGCAGGGGGCGACGGACACTGAAGCTTTCTTT. It encodes CASVQGATDTEAFF.

V gene TRBV7-2 combines with J gene TRBJ1-6; 9 positions agree with TRBD1. Per germline, CDR1 SGHTA and CDR2 FQGNSA. The CDR3 contains 15 residues. Unmatched junction bases numbered 6, after V lost 5 bases and J lost 7 bases. CDR3 sequence reads: CASSIWDRENSPLHF. The CDR3 region has the DNA TGTGCCAGCAGCATCTGGGACAGGGAGAATTCACCCCTCCACTTT.

The rearrangement joins TRBV5-1 to TRBJ2-1, with D possibly TRBD2 on 6 matching bases. Germline CDR1 and CDR2: SGHRS and YFSETQ. Trimming stripped 6 bases from V and 6 bases from J, with 16 bases between. The CDR3 runs 14 residues. CDR3 loop: CASMEGTGFNEQFF. CDR3 nucleotides: TGCGCCAGCATGGAGGGGACGGGCTTCAATGAGCAGTTCTTC.

The chain has TRBV9 and TRBJ2-1; 11 bases align to TRBD2. V lost 6 bases, J lost 9 bases, and 5 bases stayed unmatched. The CDR3 length is 13 residues. The germline gives CDR1 SGDLS, CDR2 YYNGEE. Here the CDR3 DNA reads TGTGCCAGCACCATAGCGGGGGGGCCTGAGCAGTTCTTC. It is translated as CASTIAGGPEQFF.

Worth noting for this clone: The same CDR3 arises from other DNA sequences in this sample as well. The chain combines TRBV7-2 with TRBJ2-2; 13 nucleotides agree with TRBD2. This CDR3 region has 15 residues. With 3 bases clipped from V and 6 bases from J, the junction kept 1 base outside the gene matches. CDR1 and CDR2 from the germline V gene are SGHTA and FQGNSA. CDR3 protein: CASSFTSGGAGELFF. As DNA, the CDR3 is TGTGCCAGCAGCTTTACTAGCGGGGGGGCCGGGGAGCTGTTTTTT. Combining the CDR3 with reference TRBV7-2 and TRBJ2-2 gives the whole variable domain GAGVSQSPSNKVTEKGKDVELRCDPISGHTALYWYRQSLGQGLEFLIYFQGNSAPDKSGLPSDRFSAERTGGSVSTLTIQRTQQEDSAVYLCASSFTSGGAGELFFGEGSRLTVL.

The gene calls are TRBV19 and TRBJ2-5, with D tentatively TRBD2 (6 bases). CDR3 size: 13 residues. The germline V gene has CDR1 LNHDA and CDR2 SQIVND (reference sequence). V lost 4 bases, J lost 3 bases, and 9 bases lay in between. In DNA form, the CDR3 reads TGTGCCAGTAGTAGGGCTAGCGAAGAGACCCAGTACTTC. Residues: CASSRASEETQYF.

The rearrangement links TRBV5-3 to TRBJ1-6; D remains unclear. TRBV5-3 belongs to the ORF category, with a function that is uncertain. V was trimmed by 4 bases and J by 0 bases, leaving 17 bases between them. This CDR3 has 18 residues. The CDR3 sequence is CARSRGGRLISYNSPLHF. The CDR3 nucleotides read TGTGCCAGAAGCCGCGGAGGACGGCTCATCTCCTATAATTCACCCCTCCACTTT.

The chain joins TRBV3-1 (or the pseudogene TRBV3-2) to TRBJ1-3; 8 nucleotides agree with TRBD1. CDR3 length equals 16 residues. Germline V lookup: CDR1 LGHDT, CDR2 YNNKEL (reference sequence). J was trimmed by 4 bases and V by 1 base; bases with no gene match: 6. CDR3 sequence (DNA): TGTGCCAGCAGCCAAGGGCAGGGGGCCGGAGGAAACACCATATATTTT. It encodes CASSQGQGAGGNTIYF.

This clone was detected a few times. This rearrangement joins TRBV7-2 to TRBJ2-1, with 12 positions matching TRBD2. This CDR3 has 15 amino acids. The ends lost 4 bases at V and 8 bases at J; junction bases unmatched: 6. Germline CDR1 and CDR2: SGHTA and FQGNSA. CDR3 sequence: CASSYLAGGPYEQFF. The CDR3 DNA is TGTGCCAGCAGCTACCTAGCGGGAGGGCCCTATGAGCAGTTCTTC.

V gene TRBV7-8 combines with J gene TRBJ2-7; 8 bases agree with TRBD1. The germline V gene encodes CDR1 SGHVS and CDR2 FQNEAQ. V lost 5 bases, J lost 1 base, and 4 bases stayed unmatched. The CDR3 consists of 14 residues. This CDR3 reads CASSRDRGSYEQYF. Written as DNA, the CDR3 is TGTGCCAGCAGCCGAGACAGGGGATCCTACGAGCAGTACTTC.

For this clone: Other DNA variants within this sample encode the same CDR3. The genes are TRBV10-3 and TRBJ1-2; 10 nucleotides agree with TRBD1. The CDR3 totals 14 residues. Germline V gives CDR1 ENHRY, CDR2 SYGVKD. Trimming took 2 bases from V and 4 from J; bases not matched to a gene: 1. In DNA form, the CDR3 reads TGTGCCATCAGTGAGGACAGGGGGCGCTATGGCTACACCTTC. It specifies CAISEDRGRYGYTF.

Only a few counts were recorded for this clone. This rearrangement joins TRBV28 to TRBJ1-2, with a possible D match to TRBD1 (5 bases). The CDR3 contains 14 residues. Trimming removed 2 bases at V and 3 bases at J, with 10 bases between. Germline lookup yields CDR1 MDHEN and CDR2 SYDVKM. The CDR3 spells CASSLAPGDYGYTF. The DNA for the CDR3 is TGTGCCAGCAGTTTAGCCCCGGGGGACTATGGCTACACCTTC.

This chain joins TRBV6-5 and TRBJ1-1; 11 bases map to TRBD1. The CDR3 covers 14 residues. The V and J ends lost 5 bases and 11 bases, in that order; junction bases with no gene match: 10. The germline V gene has CDR1 MNHEY and CDR2 SVGAGI. CDR3: CASSLLGQGAWAFF. The CDR3, as DNA: TGTGCCAGCAGTCTCCTCGGACAGGGGGCATGGGCTTTCTTT.

The V gene is TRBV5-5, the J gene TRBJ1-3; D unresolved. The germline V gene has CDR1 SGHKS and CDR2 YYEKEE (reference sequence). This CDR3 is 16 amino acids long. The V end lost 3 bases, the J end lost 0 bases, and 13 bases lay between the germline ends. The CDR3 region is CASSSYIVFSGNTIYF. As DNA, the CDR3 is TGTGCCAGCAGCTCATACATCGTCTTCTCTGGAAACACCATATATTTT.

The gene calls are TRBV5-6 and TRBJ2-1, with TRBD2 as a possible D gene (5 bases). CDR1 is SGHDT, CDR2 YYEEEE, per germline. With 3 bases removed from V and 3 bases from J, the gap between germline ends came to 16 bases. The CDR3 has 16 residues. CDR3 region: CASSSTLGRVYNEQFF. The CDR3 nucleotides are TGTGCCAGCAGCTCCACACTAGGAAGAGTCTACAATGAGCAGTTCTTC.

The chain links TRBV6-1 to TRBJ2-3; 8 bases are shared with TRBD2. V was pared by 2 bases and J by 2 bases, with 9 bases of the junction left unmatched. The germline V gene has CDR1 MNHNS and CDR2 SASEGT. The length of the CDR3 is 17 residues. The CDR3 DNA reads TGTGCCAGCAGTGAATGGGAAGCGGGGGTTACCACAGATACGCAGTATTTT. It encodes CASSEWEAGVTTDTQYF.